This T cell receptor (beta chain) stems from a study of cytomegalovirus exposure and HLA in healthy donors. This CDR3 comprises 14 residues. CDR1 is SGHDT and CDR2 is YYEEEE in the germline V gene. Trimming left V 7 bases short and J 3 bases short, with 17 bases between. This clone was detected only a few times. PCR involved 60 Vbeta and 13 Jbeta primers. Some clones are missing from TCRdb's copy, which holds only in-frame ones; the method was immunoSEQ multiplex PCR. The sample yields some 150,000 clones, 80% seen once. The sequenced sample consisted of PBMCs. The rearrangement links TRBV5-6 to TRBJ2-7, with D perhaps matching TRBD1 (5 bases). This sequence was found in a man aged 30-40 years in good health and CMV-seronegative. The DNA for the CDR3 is TGTGCCAGCCACCGACAGACATTTATCTACGAGCAGTACTTC. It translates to CASHRQTFIYEQYF.